This record covers a single T cell receptor beta chain. Its antigen is still unknown. The sample is drawn from a study of post-analysis software for immune sequencing data. Study in general: Several disease courses (relapsing-remitting, secondary progressive and progressive-relapsing) of multiple sclerosis were included.

Study-wide points: Co-batched samples clustered tightly together by F measure. The five TRBV segments detected at higher frequency in patients than in controls included TRBV5-6, TRBV5-1 and TRBV20-1. Compared against controls, patients with multiple sclerosis displayed significantly lower normalized Chao1 diversity.

The TCR beta cDNA libraries carried unique molecular identifiers. About 460,000 cDNA molecules were obtained from about 0.98 to 11 million T cells. TCRdb independently ran MiXCR on the PCR reads; one entry per CDR3 protein. The sample lists roughly 670,000 distinct CDR3 sequences; around 60% were seen once. Germline V gene lookup returns CDR1 LGHNA and CDR2 YNFKEQ. The CDR3 extends over 15 amino acids. Deletions cut 2 bases from V and 3 bases from J, with 13 bases between. The V gene is TRBV4-2, the J gene TRBJ1-1, with D maybe TRBD1 (6 bases). The sequence derives from a girl aged 2 to 9 with multiple sclerosis. Sequencing was performed on blood. CDR3: CASSQRRGADTEAFF. The CDR3 coding sequence is TGTGCCAGCAGCCAAAGACGGGGGGCGGACACTGAAGCTTTCTTT.